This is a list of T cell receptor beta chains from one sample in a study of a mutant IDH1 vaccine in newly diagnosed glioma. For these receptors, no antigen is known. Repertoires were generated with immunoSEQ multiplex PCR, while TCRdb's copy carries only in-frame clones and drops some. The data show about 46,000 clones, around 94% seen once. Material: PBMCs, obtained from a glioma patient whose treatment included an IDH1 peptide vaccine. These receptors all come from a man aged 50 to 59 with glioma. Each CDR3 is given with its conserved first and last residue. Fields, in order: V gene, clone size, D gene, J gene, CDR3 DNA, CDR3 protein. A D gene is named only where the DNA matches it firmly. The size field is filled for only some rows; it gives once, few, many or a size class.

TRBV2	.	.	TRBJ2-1	TGTGCCAGCATCGACGCTGAAGGGCCCGTCTCCTACAATGAGCAGTTCTTC	CASIDAEGPVSYNEQFF
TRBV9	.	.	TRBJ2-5	TGTGCCAGCAGCGTAGCAGTGGCCCAAGAGACCCAGTACTTC	CASSVAVAQETQYF
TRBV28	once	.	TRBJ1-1	TGTGCCAGCCGTGGGGGGGCGCAGAACACTGAAGCTTTCTTT	CASRGGAQNTEAFF
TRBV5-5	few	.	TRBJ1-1	TGTGCCAGCAGCTATTCTCCGGGGCGTGAAGCTTTCTTT	CASSYSPGREAFF
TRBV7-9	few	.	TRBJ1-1	TGTGCCAGCACTCAAGGGTTTACTCGGAACACTGAAGCTTTCTTT	CASTQGFTRNTEAFF
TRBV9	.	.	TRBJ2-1	TGTGCCAGCAGCGTAGGGACTCACAATGAGCAGTTCTTC	CASSVGTHNEQFF
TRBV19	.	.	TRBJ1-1	TGTGCCAGTATGGCTTTCTACACTGAAGCTTTCTTT	CASMAFYTEAFF
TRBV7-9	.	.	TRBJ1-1	TGTGCCAGCAGCCCACCGGGACCCAACACTGAAGCTTTCTTT	CASSPPGPNTEAFF
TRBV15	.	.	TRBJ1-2	TGTGCCACCAGCAGAGAGGGAGGGACCCGTGGCTACACCTTC	CATSREGGTRGYTF
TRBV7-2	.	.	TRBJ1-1	TGTGCCAGCAGCCGCCACCAGGTGGGGGGGGGTGAAGCTTTCTTT	CASSRHQVGGGEAFF
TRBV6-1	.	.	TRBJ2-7	TGTGCCAGCAGTGAAGGGGGGGTCCCCGAGCAGTACTTC	CASSEGGVPEQYF
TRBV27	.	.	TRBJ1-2	TGTGCCAGCAGTTTTAGGGAGGACTATGGCTACACCTTC	CASSFREDYGYTF
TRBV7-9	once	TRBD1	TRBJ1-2	TGTGCCAGCAGCTGGGACAGGGGGCGACCCTACTTC	CASSWDRGRPYF
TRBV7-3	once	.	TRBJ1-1	TGTGCCAGCAGTAAAAACGGGGGTGACACTGAAGCTTTCTTT	CASSKNGGDTEAFF
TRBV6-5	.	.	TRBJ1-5	TGTGCCAGCAGTTACGGGGGATCAAACAATCAGCCCCAGCATTTT	CASSYGGSNNQPQHF
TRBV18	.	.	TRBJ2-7	TGTGCCAGCTCACCGAGACAGGCCTTCTCCTACGAGCAGTACTTC	CASSPRQAFSYEQYF
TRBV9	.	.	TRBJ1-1	TGTGCCAGCAGCGTAGTGACAGGTCCGGGGACTGAAGCTTTCTTT	CASSVVTGPGTEAFF
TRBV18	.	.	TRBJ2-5	TGTGCCAGCTCACCGTCTGGGGTAGAGACCCAGTACTTC	CASSPSGVETQYF
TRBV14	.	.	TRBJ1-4	TGTGCCAGCAGCCCACGGGGAGGGGTTAGGGTGGGAACTAATGAAAAACTGTTTTTT	CASSPRGGVRVGTNEKLFF
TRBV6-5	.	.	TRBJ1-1	TGTGCCAGCAGTTACCGCGGGGGCGTTTTAACTGAAGCTTTCTTT	CASSYRGGVLTEAFF
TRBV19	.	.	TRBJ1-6	TGTGCCAGTAGTATGGGGTCCTATAATTCACCCCTCCACTTT	CASSMGSYNSPLHF